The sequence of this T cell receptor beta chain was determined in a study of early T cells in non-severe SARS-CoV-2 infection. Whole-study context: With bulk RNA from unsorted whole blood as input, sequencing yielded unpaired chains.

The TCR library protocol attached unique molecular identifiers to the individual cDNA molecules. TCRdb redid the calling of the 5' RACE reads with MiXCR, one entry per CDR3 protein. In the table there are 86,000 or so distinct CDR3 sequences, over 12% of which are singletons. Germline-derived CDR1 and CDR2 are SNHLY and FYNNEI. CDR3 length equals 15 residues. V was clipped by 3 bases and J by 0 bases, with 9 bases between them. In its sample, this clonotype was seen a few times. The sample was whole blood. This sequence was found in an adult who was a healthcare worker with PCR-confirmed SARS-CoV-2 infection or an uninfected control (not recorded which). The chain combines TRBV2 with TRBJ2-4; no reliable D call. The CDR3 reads CASSERVIAKNIQYF. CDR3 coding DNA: TGTGCCAGCAGTGAGAGAGTGATAGCCAAAAACATTCAGTACTTC.